These 27 T cell receptor beta chains were sequenced from one sample in a study of regulatory T cells in long-lasting Graves disease. Time point here: newly diagnosed GD, antithyroid drugs for less than 3 months. Making the TCR library involved RNA that had been extracted from PBMCs. TCR beta libraries were built with iRepertoire HTBI primers and Arm-PCR of CDR3 regions. TCRdb fed the multiplex PCR reads into MiXCR, producing one record per CDR3 protein. This table has around 360,000 distinct CDR3 sequences, 15% to 20% appearing once. A further study also used this sample, focusing on T cells in Graves' hyperthyroidism and ophthalmopathy.

This specimen was peripheral blood mononuclear cells (PBMCs), taken at new diagnosis, from a patient treated with antithyroid drugs. The receptor set was obtained from a young woman with Graves disease.

Many counts were recorded for this clonotype. The chain employs TRBV9 and TRBJ1-1; possibly TRBD1 for D (6 bases). The CDR3 is 15 amino acids. Looked up from germline, CDR1 is SGDLS and CDR2 is YYNGEE. Trimming left V 1 base short and J 1 base short, with 11 bases between. This CDR3 reads CASSVTGMQNTEAFF. CDR3 nucleotides: TGTGCCAGCAGCGTAACAGGGATGCAGAACACTGAAGCTTTCTTT.

The chain joins TRBV29-1 to TRBJ1-2, with D unresolved. CDR3 length equals 13 residues. V was pared by 3 bases and J by 4 bases, with 12 bases between. CDR1 SQVTM and CDR2 ANQGSEA come from the germline V gene. The CDR3 protein is CSVEGKSGYGYTF. The CDR3 DNA reads TGCAGCGTTGAGGGGAAGAGTGGCTATGGCTACACCTTC.

In this sample, this clonotype turned up many times. The V and J genes are TRBV20-1 and TRBJ1-1; D not certain. The germline V gene has CDR1 DFQATT and CDR2 SNEGSKA (reference sequence). Trimming removed 6 bases from V and 2 bases from J, with 19 bases in between. The CDR3 is 15 amino acids. The chain's CDR3 is CSASHPVRTNTEAFF. The CDR3 nucleotides are TGCAGTGCCTCCCACCCTGTCAGGACTAACACTGAAGCTTTCTTT.

This clonotype was seen at least ten times. The chain links TRBV20-1 to TRBJ1-5; TRBD1 matches at 9 bases. CDR3 length: 15 amino acids. The germline CDR1 and CDR2 sequences are DFQATT and SNEGSKA (reference sequence). V lost 1 base to trimming and J lost 6 bases; unmatched junction nucleotides: 7. As DNA, the CDR3 is TGCAGTGCTAGAGGACAGGGGGTGGAGTCTCAGCCCCAGCATTTT. This codes for CSARGQGVESQPQHF.

This clonotype has only a few counts. V is TRBV7-3 and J is TRBJ2-2; D unclear. Germline V gene sequence: CDR1 SGHTA, CDR2 FQGTGA. Trimming removed 0 bases at V and 5 bases at J, with 10 bases between. The CDR3 length is 15 residues. CDR3 DNA sequence: TGTGCCAGCAGCTTAACGCAAGGGTTTACCGGGGAGCTGTTTTTT. Translating gives CASSLTQGFTGELFF.

This clonotype was counted at least ten times. The rearrangement joins TRBV11-2 to TRBJ2-5, with TRBD1 matching 7 bases. The trim removed 5 bases at V and 4 bases at J, leaving 7 bases unmatched. CDR3 length equals 14 residues. Germline-derived CDR1 and CDR2 are SGHAT and FQNNGV. Written as DNA, the CDR3 is TGTGCCAGCAGCGTAAGACAGGGCAGAGAGACCCAGTACTTC. This gives the protein CASSVRQGRETQYF.

This clonotype occurred many times. The chain combines TRBV5-1 with TRBJ2-3, with 12 nucleotides matching TRBD1. Germline lookup yields CDR1 SGHRS and CDR2 YFSETQ. CDR3 size: 17 residues. The trim removed 1 base at V and 6 bases at J, leaving 9 bases unmatched. The CDR3 region is CASSLRAGTGGADTQYF. CDR3 in DNA: TGCGCCAGCAGCTTGAGGGCCGGGACAGGGGGCGCCGATACGCAGTATTTT.

This clonotype was detected only a few times. V gene TRBV6-1 combines with J gene TRBJ2-5, with D possibly being TRBD1 (6 bases). Germline CDR1 and CDR2: MNHNS and SASEGT. V was shortened by 4 bases and J by 3 bases, with 9 bases between the two germline ends. This CDR3 has 13 residues. CDR3 nucleotide sequence: TGTGCCAGCAGTGGGGGGCAGAAAGAGACCCAGTACTTC. This encodes CASSGGQKETQYF.

This clonotype was counted at least ten times. The chain couples TRBV6-1 to TRBJ1-2; 8 positions match TRBD1. Germline CDR1 MNHNS, CDR2 SASEGT. With 6 bases clipped from V and 6 bases from J, the junction kept 3 bases outside the gene matches. This CDR3 has 12 residues. CDR3 bases: TGTGCCAGCAGAAAGACAGGGGATGGCTACACCTTC. Protein product: CASRKTGDGYTF.

The table lists this clonotype with many counts. V usage is TRBV2 and J usage is TRBJ1-4, with TRBD1 matching 9 bases. CDR3 length equals 13 residues. With 5 bases clipped from V and 10 bases from J, the junction kept 5 bases outside the gene matches. Germline CDR1 SNHLY, CDR2 FYNNEI. CDR3 bases: TGTGCCAGCAGTATGGGACAGGGAGCAAAACTGTTTTTT. Protein sequence: CASSMGQGAKLFF.

This clonotype came up many times. The V gene is TRBV2, the J gene TRBJ1-1, with 8 nucleotides matching TRBD1. This CDR3 spans 17 amino acids. Trimming at V came to 5 bases and at J to 3 bases, leaving 14 bases not matched to a gene. The germline V gene encodes CDR1 SNHLY and CDR2 FYNNEI. This CDR3 is CASSRPGRTGRHTEAFF. For the CDR3, the DNA is TGTGCCAGCAGTCGACCGGGCCGGACAGGGAGGCACACTGAAGCTTTCTTT.

This clonotype was recorded a few times. The V gene is TRBV6-2 or TRBV6-3, the J gene TRBJ1-6; D not certain. Trimming removed 3 bases from V and 2 bases from J, with 11 bases in between. The CDR3 is 16 residues long. Germline-derived CDR1 and CDR2 are MNHEY and SVGEGT. Here the CDR3 reads CASSYWGKTYNSPLHF. In DNA, the CDR3 is TGTGCCAGCAGTTATTGGGGAAAGACCTATAATTCACCCCTCCACTTT.

Turning to this clonotype: Since a much larger clone is just one base distant, this may be a read error. The chain combines TRBV5-1 with TRBJ2-4; D perhaps matches TRBD2 (5 bases). Between the trimmed V and J ends, which lost 7 bases and 8 bases, there was a span of 16 bases. This CDR3 is built from 13 residues. In germline, CDR1 is SGHRS, CDR2 YFSETQ. The CDR3 coding sequence is TGCGCCAGCGGGTTGGTGGGAGAGGACATTCAGTACTTC. This codes for CASGLVGEDIQYF.

This clonotype was seen ten or more times. The gene calls are TRBV6-1 and TRBJ2-5, with 9 bases fitting TRBD1. V trimming: 6 bases; J trimming: 4 bases; junction bases outside the gene matches: 9. The V gene's germline CDR1 is MNHNS and CDR2 SASEGT. The CDR3 totals 15 residues. This CDR3 is CASRERTGVRETQYF. For the CDR3, the DNA is TGTGCCAGCAGGGAGCGGACAGGGGTTAGAGAGACCCAGTACTTC.

Many counts were recorded for this clonotype. The chain employs TRBV7-8 and TRBJ2-2, with no clear D. The CDR3 length is 12 residues. Trimming shortened V by 6 bases and J by 4 bases, and 6 bases separated the two germline ends. In germline, CDR1 is SGHVS, CDR2 FQNEAQ. This CDR3 reads CASRSITGELFF. The DNA for the CDR3 is TGTGCCAGCAGATCGATCACCGGGGAGCTGTTTTTT.

This clonotype was recorded at least ten times. The J gene is TRBJ1-4, the V gene TRBV7-2, with D possibly matching TRBD1 (5 bases). The CDR3 spans 15 residues. The germline V gene encodes CDR1 SGHTA and CDR2 FQGNSA. V was shortened by 1 base and J by 11 bases, with 17 bases between the two germline ends. Here the CDR3 DNA reads TGTGCCAGCAGCTTAGTCGGGGGACGGTCGGATAAACTGTTTTTT. This encodes CASSLVGGRSDKLFF.

This clonotype was counted many times. The V and J genes are TRBV30 and TRBJ1-2, with a possible D match to TRBD1 (6 bases). The V gene lost 0 bases and the J gene lost 8 bases, with 13 bases spanning the gap. The CDR3 is 13 amino acids. CDR1 is GTSNPN, CDR2 SVGIG, per germline (reference sequence). CDR3 in DNA: TGTGCCTGGAGTGTACGTGGGGGCGGAGGCTACACCTTC. Its protein is CAWSVRGGGGYTF.

This clonotype was seen many times. This chain uses TRBV5-1 with TRBJ2-5, with 11 bases that match TRBD2. J gave up 5 bases and V 4 bases, and 7 bases lay outside the gene matches. The germline V gene encodes CDR1 SGHRS and CDR2 YFSETQ. This CDR3 is 15 amino acids long. Here the CDR3 reads CASSRTSGRGETQYF. DNA of the CDR3: TGCGCCAGCAGCCGAACTAGCGGGAGAGGCGAGACCCAGTACTTC.

This clonotype was recorded a few times. The chain is built from TRBV30 and TRBJ2-7; a weak D match, TRBD1 (5 bases). This CDR3 comprises 13 residues. The germline gives CDR1 GTSNPN, CDR2 SVGIG (reference sequence). Trimming removed 0 bases at V and 2 bases at J, with 8 bases between. For the CDR3, the DNA is TGTGCCTGGAGTGTAGGGGTTGCCTACGAGCAGTACTTC. Translation gives CAWSVGVAYEQYF.

This clonotype has just a few counts. This chain connects TRBV6-1 to TRBJ2-5; D remains unclear. CDR1 and CDR2 from the germline V gene are MNHNS and SASEGT. Trimming removed 6 bases from V and 1 base from J, with 12 bases in between. This CDR3 spans 14 amino acids. The CDR3 here is CASSKERSQETQYF. The CDR3 bases are TGTGCCAGCAGCAAAGAGAGGAGCCAAGAGACCCAGTACTTC.

Many counts were recorded for this clonotype. The chain links TRBV30 to TRBJ1-1; maybe TRBD1 (5 bases). The CDR3 has 15 residues. V lost 1 base, J lost 1 base, and 13 bases lay in between. The germline V gene has CDR1 GTSNPN and CDR2 SVGIG (reference sequence). CDR3 loop: CAWSAPGLSNTEAFF. The DNA of the CDR3 is TGTGCCTGGAGTGCTCCGGGACTCTCGAACACTGAAGCTTTCTTT.

In this sample, this clonotype turned up a few times. The chain is built from TRBV11-3 and TRBJ2-1; D assignment may be TRBD1 or TRBD2 (5 bases each). The CDR3 length is 14 residues. Looked up from germline, CDR1 is SGHNT and CDR2 is YENEEA. Trimming left V 1 base short and J 8 bases short, with 12 bases between. CDR3 loop: CASSLGGAGDEQFF. The CDR3 nucleotides read TGTGCCAGCAGCTTAGGAGGGGCTGGGGATGAGCAGTTCTTC.

As concerns this clonotype: Given a much more abundant clone one base away, this may be a read error. The missing conserved phenylalanine or tryptophan at the end of this CDR3 makes a read error likely. The chain uses TRBV7-2 and TRBJ2-7; D ambiguous. From germline, CDR1 is SGHTA and CDR2 FQGNSA. V was shortened by 8 bases and J by 7 bases, with 18 bases between the two germline ends. This CDR3 has 13 residues. CDR3 protein: CASARISLREQYY. The CDR3 bases are TGTGCCAGCGCTCGGATAAGCCTACGGGAGCAGTACTAC.

This clonotype was seen more than once but under ten times. This sequence joins TRBV7-3 and TRBJ2-1, with TRBD2 as a possible D gene (5 bases). Per the germline V gene, CDR1 is SGHTA and CDR2 is FQGTGA. Trimming removed 4 bases from V and 0 bases from J, with 10 bases in between. This CDR3 comprises 15 residues. CDR3 bases: TGTGCCAGCAGCTCCAGCGGTGCCTCCTACAATGAGCAGTTCTTC. This sequence encodes CASSSSGASYNEQFF. Based on the CDR3 plus reference TRBV7-3 and TRBJ2-1, the full variable domain is GAGVSQTPSNKVTEKGKYVELRCDPISGHTALYWYRQSLGQGPEFLIYFQGTGAADDSGLPNDRFFAVRPEGSVSTLKIQRTERGDSAVYLCASSSSGASYNEQFFGPGTRLTVL.

As to this clonotype: The final CDR3 position lacks the conserved phenylalanine or tryptophan, pointing to a likely read error. The DNA is omitted, as the CDR3 cannot be located on it reliably, and the CDR3 follows TCRdb's listing. The rearrangement uses TRBV11-2 and TRBJ2-5. The CDR3 contains 8 residues when both ends are counted. Germline V gives CDR1 SGHAT, CDR2 FQNNGV. The CDR3 protein is CASSLGAP.

This clonotype was seen many times. The V and J genes are TRBV20-1 and TRBJ2-1; a possible D gene is TRBD2 (6 bases). Germline V lookup: CDR1 DFQATT, CDR2 SNEGSKA (reference sequence). V lost 6 bases and J lost 0, with 9 bases in between. The CDR3 runs 13 residues. The DNA of the CDR3 is TGCAGTGCCTCGGGAGCCTCCTACAATGAGCAGTTCTTC. Protein: CSASGASYNEQFF.

This clonotype was recorded many times. V gene TRBV27 combines with J gene TRBJ2-1; 10 positions match TRBD2. This CDR3 spans 15 amino acids. Germline V gene data show CDR1 as MNHEY and CDR2 as SMNVEV (reference sequence). With 4 bases clipped from V and 9 bases from J, the junction kept 9 bases outside the gene matches. CDR3 sequence: CASSSLEAGGSEQFF. DNA of the CDR3: TGTGCCAGCAGTTCCCTAGAAGCGGGAGGGAGTGAGCAGTTCTTC.